This T cell receptor beta chain was sequenced during a study of beta chain features in type 1 diabetes. Study outcomes and limitations: Naive, central memory and Treg TCRB repertoires seemed to resemble each other more closely in patients than they did in healthy donors. High TCR expression in some cells could lead to their over-representation in cDNA sequencing. People with Type 1 diabetes carried modestly yet significantly shorter TCRB CDR3s in all four CD4+ subsets.

The V segment lost 0 bases and the J segment 5 bases; nucleotides outside the gene matches: 5. The germline V gene encodes CDR1 KGHSH and CDR2 LQKENI. CDR3 length equals 16 residues. Note on this clone: What it binds is not known.

The study reverse transcribed the entire isolated RNA, so it sequenced expressed TCRB transcripts. Read counts averaged roughly 3.7 million for samples of naive, central memory and regulatory T cells. The protocol was immunoSEQ multiplex PCR, while the TCRdb copy is restricted to in-frame clones and leaves out a portion. This repertoire shows hundreds of thousands of clones, under 20% found once; its top ten account for about 0.02%. Source material: naive CD4+ T cells from blood. V and J are TRBV18 and TRBJ1-5; 9 nucleotides match TRBD1. This receptor was obtained from a woman in her late teens or twenties in good health. DNA for the CDR3: TGTGCCAGCTCACCACCCGGACAGGGGCAGTATCAGCCCCAGCATTTT. Residues: CASSPPGQGQYQPQHF.